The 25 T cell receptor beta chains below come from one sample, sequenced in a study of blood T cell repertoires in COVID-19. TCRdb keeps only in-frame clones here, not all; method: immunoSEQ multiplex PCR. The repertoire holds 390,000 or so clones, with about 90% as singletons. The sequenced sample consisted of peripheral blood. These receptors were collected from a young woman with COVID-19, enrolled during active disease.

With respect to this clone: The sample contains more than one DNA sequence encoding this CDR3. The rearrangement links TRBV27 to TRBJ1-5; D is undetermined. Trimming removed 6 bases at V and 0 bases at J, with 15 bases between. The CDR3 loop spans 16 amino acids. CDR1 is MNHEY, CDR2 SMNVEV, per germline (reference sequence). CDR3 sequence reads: CASSPRQATSNQPQHF. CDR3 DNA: TGTGCCAGCAGCCCCCGGCAGGCCACTAGCAATCAGCCCCAGCATTTT.

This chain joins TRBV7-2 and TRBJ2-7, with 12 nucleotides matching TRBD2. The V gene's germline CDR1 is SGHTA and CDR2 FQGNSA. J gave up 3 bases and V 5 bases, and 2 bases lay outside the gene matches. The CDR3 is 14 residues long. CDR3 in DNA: TGTGCCAGCAGCCAGGGACTAGCGGGCTACGAGCAGTACTTC. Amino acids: CASSQGLAGYEQYF.

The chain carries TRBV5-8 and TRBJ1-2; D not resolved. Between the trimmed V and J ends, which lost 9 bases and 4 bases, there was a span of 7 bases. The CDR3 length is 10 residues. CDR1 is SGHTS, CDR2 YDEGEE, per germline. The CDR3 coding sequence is TGTGCCACCGGGTCCTATGGCTACACCTTC. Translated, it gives CATGSYGYTF.

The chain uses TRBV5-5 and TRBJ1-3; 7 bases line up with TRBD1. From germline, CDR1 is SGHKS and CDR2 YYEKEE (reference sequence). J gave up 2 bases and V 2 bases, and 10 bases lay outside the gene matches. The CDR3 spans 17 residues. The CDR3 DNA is TGTGCCAGCAGCTTAGCCGGACAGGCCCTTCCTGGAAACACCATATATTTT. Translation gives CASSLAGQALPGNTIYF.

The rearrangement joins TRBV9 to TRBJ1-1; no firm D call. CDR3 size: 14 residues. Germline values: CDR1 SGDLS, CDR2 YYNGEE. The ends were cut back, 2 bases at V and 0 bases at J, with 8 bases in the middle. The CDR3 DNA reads TGTGCCAGCAGCGTTTCAGTTATGAACACTGAAGCTTTCTTT. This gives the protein CASSVSVMNTEAFF.

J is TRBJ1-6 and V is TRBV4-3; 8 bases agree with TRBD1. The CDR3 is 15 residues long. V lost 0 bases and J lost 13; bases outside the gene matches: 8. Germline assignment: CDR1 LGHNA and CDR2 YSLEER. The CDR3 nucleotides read TGCGCCAGCAGCCAAGAAGGGACAGGTGGATGGCCCCTCCACTTT. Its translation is CASSQEGTGGWPLHF.

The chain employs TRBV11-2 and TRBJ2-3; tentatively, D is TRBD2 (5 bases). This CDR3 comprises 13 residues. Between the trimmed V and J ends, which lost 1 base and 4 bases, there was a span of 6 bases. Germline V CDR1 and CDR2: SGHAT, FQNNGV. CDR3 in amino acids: CASSLGGADTQYF. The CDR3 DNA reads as TGTGCCAGCAGCTTAGGGGGAGCAGATACGCAGTATTTT. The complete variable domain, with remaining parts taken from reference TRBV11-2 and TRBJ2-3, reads EAGVAQSPRYKIIEKRQSVAFWCNPISGHATLYWYQQILGQGPKLLIQFQNNGVVDDSQLPKDRFSAERLKGVDSTLKIQPAKLEDSAVYLCASSLGGADTQYFGPGTRLTVL.

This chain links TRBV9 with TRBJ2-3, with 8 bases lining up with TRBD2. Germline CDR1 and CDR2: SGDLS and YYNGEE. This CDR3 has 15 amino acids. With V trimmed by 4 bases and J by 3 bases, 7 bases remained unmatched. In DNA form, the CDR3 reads TGTGCCAGCAGCTTTTTAGCGGGGCGGACAGATACGCAGTATTTT. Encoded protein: CASSFLAGRTDTQYF.

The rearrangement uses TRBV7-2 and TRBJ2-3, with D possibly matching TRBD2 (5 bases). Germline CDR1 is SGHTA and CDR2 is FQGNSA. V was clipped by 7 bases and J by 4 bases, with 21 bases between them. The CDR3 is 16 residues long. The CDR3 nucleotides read TGTGCCAGCACCCTGAATGCCGGGGTTAGCGCAGATACGCAGTATTTT. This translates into CASTLNAGVSADTQYF.

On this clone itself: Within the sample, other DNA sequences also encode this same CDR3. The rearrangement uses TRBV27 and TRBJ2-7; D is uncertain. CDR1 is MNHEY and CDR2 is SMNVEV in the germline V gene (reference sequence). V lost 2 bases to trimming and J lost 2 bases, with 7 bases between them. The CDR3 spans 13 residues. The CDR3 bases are TGTGCCAGCAGTTTAGGCACCACCTACGAGCAGTACTTC. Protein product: CASSLGTTYEQYF.

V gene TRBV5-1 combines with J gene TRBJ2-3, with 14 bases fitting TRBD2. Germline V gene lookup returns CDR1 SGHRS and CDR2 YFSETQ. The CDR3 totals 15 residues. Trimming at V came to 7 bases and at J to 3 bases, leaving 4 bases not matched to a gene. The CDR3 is CASGGLAGETDTQYF. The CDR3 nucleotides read TGCGCCAGCGGGGGACTAGCGGGAGAAACAGATACGCAGTATTTT.

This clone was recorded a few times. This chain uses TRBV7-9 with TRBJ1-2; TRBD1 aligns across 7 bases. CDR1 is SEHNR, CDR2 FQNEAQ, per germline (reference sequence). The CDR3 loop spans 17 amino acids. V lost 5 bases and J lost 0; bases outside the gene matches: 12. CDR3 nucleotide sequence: TGTGCCAGCAGCCTCCCCAGTGGACAGGCCGCTAACTATGGCTACACCTTC. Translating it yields CASSLPSGQAANYGYTF.

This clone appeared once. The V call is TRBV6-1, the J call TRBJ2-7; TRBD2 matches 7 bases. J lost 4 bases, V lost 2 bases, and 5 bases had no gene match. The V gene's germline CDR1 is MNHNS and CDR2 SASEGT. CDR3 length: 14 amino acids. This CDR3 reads CASSESGVLYEQYF. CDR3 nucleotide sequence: TGTGCCAGCAGTGAAAGCGGGGTGCTTTACGAGCAGTACTTC.

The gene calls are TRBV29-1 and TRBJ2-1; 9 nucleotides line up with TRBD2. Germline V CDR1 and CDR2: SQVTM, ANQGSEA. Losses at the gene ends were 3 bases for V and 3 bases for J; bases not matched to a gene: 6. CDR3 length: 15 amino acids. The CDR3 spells CSVDPSSGIYNEQFF. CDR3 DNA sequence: TGCAGCGTTGATCCCTCTAGCGGGATCTACAATGAGCAGTTCTTC.

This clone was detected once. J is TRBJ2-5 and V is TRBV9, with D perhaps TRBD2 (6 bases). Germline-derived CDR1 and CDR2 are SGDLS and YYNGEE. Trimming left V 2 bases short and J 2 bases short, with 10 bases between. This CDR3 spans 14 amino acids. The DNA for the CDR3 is TGTGCCAGCAGCGTGGCCGGGACTCAAGAGACCCAGTACTTC. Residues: CASSVAGTQETQYF.

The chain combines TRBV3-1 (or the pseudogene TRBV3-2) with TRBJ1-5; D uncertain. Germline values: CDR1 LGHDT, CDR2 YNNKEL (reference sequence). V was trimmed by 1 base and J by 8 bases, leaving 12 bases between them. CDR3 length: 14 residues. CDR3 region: CASSQVYPGEPQHF. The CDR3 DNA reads TGTGCCAGCAGCCAAGTGTACCCCGGGGAGCCCCAGCATTTT.

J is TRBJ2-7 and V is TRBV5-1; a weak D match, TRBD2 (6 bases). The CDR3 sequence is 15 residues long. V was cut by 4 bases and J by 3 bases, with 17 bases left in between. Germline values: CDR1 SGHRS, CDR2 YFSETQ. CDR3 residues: CASSQGLAALYEQYF. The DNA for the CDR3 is TGCGCCAGCAGCCAGGGACTGGCCGCACTCTACGAGCAGTACTTC.

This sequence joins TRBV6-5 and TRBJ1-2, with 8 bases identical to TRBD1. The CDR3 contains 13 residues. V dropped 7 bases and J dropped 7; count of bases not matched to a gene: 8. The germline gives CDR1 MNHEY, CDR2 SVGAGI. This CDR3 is CASTQGAGVGYTF. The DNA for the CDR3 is TGTGCCAGCACCCAGGGGGCCGGTGTTGGCTACACCTTC.

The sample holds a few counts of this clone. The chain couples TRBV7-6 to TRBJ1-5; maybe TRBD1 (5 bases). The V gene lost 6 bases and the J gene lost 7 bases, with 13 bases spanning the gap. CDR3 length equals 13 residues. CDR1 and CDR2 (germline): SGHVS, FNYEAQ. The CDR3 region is CASSQQVWQPQHF. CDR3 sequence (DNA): TGTGCCAGCAGTCAACAGGTATGGCAGCCCCAGCATTTT.

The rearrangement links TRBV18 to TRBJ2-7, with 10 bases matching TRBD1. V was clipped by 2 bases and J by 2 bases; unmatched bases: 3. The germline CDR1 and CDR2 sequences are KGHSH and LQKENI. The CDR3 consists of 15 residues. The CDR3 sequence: CASSPGTGATYEQYF. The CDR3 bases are TGTGCCAGCTCACCAGGGACAGGGGCCACCTACGAGCAGTACTTC.

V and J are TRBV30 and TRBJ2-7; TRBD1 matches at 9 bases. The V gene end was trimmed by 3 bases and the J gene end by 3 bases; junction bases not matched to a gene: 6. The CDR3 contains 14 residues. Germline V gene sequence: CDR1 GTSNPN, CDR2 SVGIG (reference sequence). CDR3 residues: CAWRRWDRDYEQYF. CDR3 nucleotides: TGTGCCTGGAGAAGGTGGGACAGGGACTACGAGCAGTACTTC.

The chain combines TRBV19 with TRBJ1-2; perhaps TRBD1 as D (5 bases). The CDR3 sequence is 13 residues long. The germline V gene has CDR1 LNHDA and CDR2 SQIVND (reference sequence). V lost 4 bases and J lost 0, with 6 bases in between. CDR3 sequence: CASSTTANYGYTF. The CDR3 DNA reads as TGTGCCAGTAGTACGACAGCTAACTATGGCTACACCTTC.

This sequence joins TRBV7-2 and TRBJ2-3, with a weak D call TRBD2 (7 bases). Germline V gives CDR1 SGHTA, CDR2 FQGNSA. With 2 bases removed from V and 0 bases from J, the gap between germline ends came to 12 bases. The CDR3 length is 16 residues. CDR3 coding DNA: TGTGCCAGCAGCTTATCCGGGGGGCCTAGCACAGATACGCAGTATTTT. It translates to CASSLSGGPSTDTQYF.

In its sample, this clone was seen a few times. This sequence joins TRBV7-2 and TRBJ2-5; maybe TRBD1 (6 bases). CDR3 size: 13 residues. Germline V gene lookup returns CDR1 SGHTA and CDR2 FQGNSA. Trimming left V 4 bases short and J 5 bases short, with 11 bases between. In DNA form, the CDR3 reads TGTGCCAGCAGCTCGCAGGGGCTGGAGACCCAGTACTTC. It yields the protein CASSSQGLETQYF.

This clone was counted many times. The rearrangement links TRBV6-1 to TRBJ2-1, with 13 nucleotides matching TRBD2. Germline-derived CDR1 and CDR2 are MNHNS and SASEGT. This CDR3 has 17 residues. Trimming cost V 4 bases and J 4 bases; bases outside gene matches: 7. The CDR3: CASSVTSGRGGYNEQFF. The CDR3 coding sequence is TGTGCCAGCAGTGTAACTAGCGGGAGGGGAGGGTACAATGAGCAGTTCTTC.